This T cell receptor (beta chain) is drawn from a study of blood T cell repertoires in COVID-19. Germline V gives CDR1 LGHNA, CDR2 YNFKEQ. V was pared by 3 bases and J by 0 bases, with 7 bases of the junction left unmatched. The length of the CDR3 is 17 residues. Authors' data handling: For nucleated cells, counts were estimated from reference gene primer amplification. Assay used: immunoSEQ multiplex PCR; TCRdb lists only in-frame clones, some missing. V and J calls and clone size are copied from that table; D and trimming were computed from the DNA. The sample records fewer than 300,000 clones, about four fifths being singletons.

The chain has TRBV4-2 and TRBJ2-1, with TRBD2 identical over 8 bases. Sequencing was carried out using peripheral blood. This TCR derives from a woman aged 18-29 years with acute or convalescent COVID-19. The CDR3 coding sequence is TGTGCCAGCAGCCATGGAGCGGGAGCGAGCTCCTACAATGAGCAGTTCTTC. Its protein is CASSHGAGASSYNEQFF.